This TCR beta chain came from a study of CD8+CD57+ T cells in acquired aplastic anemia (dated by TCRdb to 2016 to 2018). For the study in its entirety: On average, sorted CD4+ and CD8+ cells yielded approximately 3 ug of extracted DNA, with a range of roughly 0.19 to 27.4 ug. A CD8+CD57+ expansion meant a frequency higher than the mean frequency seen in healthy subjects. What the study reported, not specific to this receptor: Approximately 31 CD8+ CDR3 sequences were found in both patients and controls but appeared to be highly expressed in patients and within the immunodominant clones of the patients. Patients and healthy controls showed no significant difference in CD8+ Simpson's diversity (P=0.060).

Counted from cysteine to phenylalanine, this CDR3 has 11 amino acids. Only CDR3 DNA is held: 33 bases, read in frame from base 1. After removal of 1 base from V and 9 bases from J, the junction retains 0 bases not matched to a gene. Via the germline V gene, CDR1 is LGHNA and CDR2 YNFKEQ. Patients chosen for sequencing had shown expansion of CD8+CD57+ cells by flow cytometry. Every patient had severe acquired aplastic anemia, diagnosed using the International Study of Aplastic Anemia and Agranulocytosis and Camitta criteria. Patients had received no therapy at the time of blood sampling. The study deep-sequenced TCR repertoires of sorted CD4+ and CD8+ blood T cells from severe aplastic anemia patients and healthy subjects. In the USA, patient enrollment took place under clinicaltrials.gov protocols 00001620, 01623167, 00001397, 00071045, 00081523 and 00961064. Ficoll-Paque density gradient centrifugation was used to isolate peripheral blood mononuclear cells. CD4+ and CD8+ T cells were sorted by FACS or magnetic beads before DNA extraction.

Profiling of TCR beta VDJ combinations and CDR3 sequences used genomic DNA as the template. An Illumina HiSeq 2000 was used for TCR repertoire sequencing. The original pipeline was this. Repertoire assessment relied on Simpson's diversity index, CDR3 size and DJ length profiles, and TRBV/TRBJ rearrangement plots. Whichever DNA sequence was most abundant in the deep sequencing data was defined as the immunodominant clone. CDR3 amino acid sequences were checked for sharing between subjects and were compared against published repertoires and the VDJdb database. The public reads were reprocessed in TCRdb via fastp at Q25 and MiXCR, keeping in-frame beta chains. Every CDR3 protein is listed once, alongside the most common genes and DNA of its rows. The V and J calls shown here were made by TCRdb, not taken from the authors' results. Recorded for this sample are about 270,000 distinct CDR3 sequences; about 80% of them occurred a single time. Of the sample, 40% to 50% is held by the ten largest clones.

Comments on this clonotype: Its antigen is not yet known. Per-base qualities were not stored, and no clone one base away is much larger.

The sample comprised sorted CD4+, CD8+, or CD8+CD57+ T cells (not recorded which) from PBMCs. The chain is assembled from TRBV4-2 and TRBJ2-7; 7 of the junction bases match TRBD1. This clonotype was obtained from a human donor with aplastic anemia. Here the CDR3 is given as CASSQGQGQYF. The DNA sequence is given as TGTGCCAGCAGCCAAGGACAGGGGCAGTACTTC.